The text below deals with one T cell receptor beta chain. These data belong to a study of CD8 T cells in ankylosing spondylitis. One entry per CDR3 protein results from TCRdb running MiXCR on the 5' RACE reads. The table lists 230,000 or so distinct CDR3 sequences, more than 20% of them singletons. The sample taken for sequencing was blood, either unsorted or a sorted T cell fraction (not recorded which). The sequence was collected from a male donor with ankylosing spondylitis or in good health (not recorded which).

The chain's CDR3 is CSARDRGYPYEQYF. The CDR3 coding sequence is TGCAGTGCTAGAGATCGAGGCTACCCCTACGAGCAGTACTTC. The chain combines TRBV20-1 with TRBJ2-7; no reliable D call. Germline V gene data show CDR1 as DFQATT and CDR2 as SNEGSKA (reference sequence). The CDR3 extends over 14 amino acids. V gave up 0 bases and J gave up 2 bases, with 11 bases separating them.